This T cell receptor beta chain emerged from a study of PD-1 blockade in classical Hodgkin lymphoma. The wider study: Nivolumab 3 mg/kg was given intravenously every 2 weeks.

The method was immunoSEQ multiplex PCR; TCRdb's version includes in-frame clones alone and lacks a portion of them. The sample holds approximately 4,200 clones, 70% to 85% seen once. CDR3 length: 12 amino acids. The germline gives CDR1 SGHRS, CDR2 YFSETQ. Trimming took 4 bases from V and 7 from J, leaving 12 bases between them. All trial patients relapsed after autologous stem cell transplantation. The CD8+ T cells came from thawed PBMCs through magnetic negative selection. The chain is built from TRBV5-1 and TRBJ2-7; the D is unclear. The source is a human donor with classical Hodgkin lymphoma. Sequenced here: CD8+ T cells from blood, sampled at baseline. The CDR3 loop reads CASSLPGLEQYF. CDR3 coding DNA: TGCGCCAGCAGCCTCCCAGGCCTTGAGCAGTACTTC.